This T cell receptor beta chain originates from a study of graft-versus-host responses after intestinal transplantation. On the study more broadly: Recipients were all induced with anti-thymocyte globulin, then given tacrolimus and steroids for around 3 years.

Repertoires were generated with immunoSEQ multiplex PCR, while TCRdb's copy carries only in-frame clones and drops some. The sample gives around 77,000 clones, roughly 94% of which show up once; 0.53% is in the top ten. In regard to this clone: Its antigen is not identified.

CDR1 ENHRY and CDR2 SYGVKD come from the germline V gene. The length of the CDR3 is 19 residues. V gave up 6 bases and J gave up 4 bases; unmatched junction bases: 20. Study-wide findings and caveats: HvG clone declines early post-transplant were associated with peak circulating GvH levels.

The V gene is TRBV10-3, the J gene TRBJ1-1; 10 positions match TRBD1. This receptor was identified in a human donor who received an intestinal transplant. This material consisted of unstimulated CD8+ T cells sorted from spleen or lymph node cells, taken before intestinal transplant. CDR3 nucleotides: TGTGCCATCAGGGAAAGACAGGGGGCGCGGGGCGGTTTTGGCACTGAAGCTTTCTTT. This codes for CAIRERQGARGGFGTEAFF.